This T cell receptor beta chain derives from a study of human T cells and chemical hapten exposure. For the study at large: Patients got weekly scalp diphenylcyclopropenone doses over the roughly 22-week study.

TCRdb used MiXCR to reprocess the RACE reads, holding one entry per CDR3 protein. The sample includes 150,000 to 200,000 distinct CDR3 sequences, around 15% of them seen just once. Worth noting for this clonotype: Its specificity is not known.

Stated time point: patch test 1, 2 weeks after DPC sensitization. The treatment: therapeutic diphenylcyclopropenone sensitization with weekly scalp DPC. Each patch-test visit's blood sample preceded patch application. The CDR3 is made up of 13 amino acids. From germline, CDR1 is MNHEY and CDR2 SVGEGT. Unmatched junction bases numbered 3, after V lost 6 bases and J lost 6 bases. Study findings and constraints: Expanded TCRs made up significantly more big CDR3 similarity clusters than controls did.

The chain recombines TRBV6-2 or TRBV6-3 with TRBJ2-1; 9 bases match TRBD2. The TCR sequence derives from a woman between 25 and 40 years old with alopecia areata. Some clones in this sample may be carry-over from other donors' samples. The sequenced sample was whole blood, obtained in connection with sensitization to the hapten diphenylcyclopropenone (DPC). As DNA, the CDR3 is TGTGCCAGCAGAGGCGGGAGGGGCAATGAGCAGTTCTTC. Translated: CASRGGRGNEQFF.